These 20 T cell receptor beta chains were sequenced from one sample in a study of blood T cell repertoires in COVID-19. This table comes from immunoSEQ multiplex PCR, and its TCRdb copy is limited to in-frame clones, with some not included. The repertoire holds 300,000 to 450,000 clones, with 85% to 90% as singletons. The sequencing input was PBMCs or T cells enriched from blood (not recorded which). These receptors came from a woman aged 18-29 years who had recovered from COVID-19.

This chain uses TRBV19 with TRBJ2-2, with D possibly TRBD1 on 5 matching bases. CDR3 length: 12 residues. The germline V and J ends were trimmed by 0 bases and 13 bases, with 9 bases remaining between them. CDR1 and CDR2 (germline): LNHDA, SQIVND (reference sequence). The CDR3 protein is CASSIDQGGLFF. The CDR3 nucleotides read TGTGCCAGTAGTATAGACCAGGGTGGGCTGTTTTTT.

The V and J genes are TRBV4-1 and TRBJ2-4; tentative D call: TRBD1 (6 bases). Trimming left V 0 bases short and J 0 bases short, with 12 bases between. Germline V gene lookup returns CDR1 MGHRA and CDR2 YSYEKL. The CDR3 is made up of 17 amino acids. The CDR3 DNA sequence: TGCGCCAGCAGCCAAGACACGGGACAACTAGCCAAAAACATTCAGTACTTC. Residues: CASSQDTGQLAKNIQYF.

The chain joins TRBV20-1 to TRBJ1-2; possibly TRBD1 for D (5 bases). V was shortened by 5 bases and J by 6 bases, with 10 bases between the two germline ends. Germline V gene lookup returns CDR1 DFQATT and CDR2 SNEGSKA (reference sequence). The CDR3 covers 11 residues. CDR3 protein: CSAASGHGYTF. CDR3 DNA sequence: TGCAGTGCTGCCTCAGGGCATGGCTACACCTTC.

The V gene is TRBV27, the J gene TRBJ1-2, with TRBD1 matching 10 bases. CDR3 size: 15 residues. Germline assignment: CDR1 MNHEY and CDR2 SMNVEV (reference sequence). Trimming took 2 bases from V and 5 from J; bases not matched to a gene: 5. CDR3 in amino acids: CASSLTTGGSYGYTF. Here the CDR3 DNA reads TGTGCCAGCAGTTTAACGACAGGGGGCTCTTATGGCTACACCTTC.

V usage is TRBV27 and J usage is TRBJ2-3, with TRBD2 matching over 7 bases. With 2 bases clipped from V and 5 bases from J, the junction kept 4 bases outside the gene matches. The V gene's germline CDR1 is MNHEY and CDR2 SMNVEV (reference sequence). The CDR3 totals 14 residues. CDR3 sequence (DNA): TGTGCCAGCAGTTTAGTGGGGGGGGGAGATACGCAGTATTTT. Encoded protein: CASSLVGGGDTQYF.

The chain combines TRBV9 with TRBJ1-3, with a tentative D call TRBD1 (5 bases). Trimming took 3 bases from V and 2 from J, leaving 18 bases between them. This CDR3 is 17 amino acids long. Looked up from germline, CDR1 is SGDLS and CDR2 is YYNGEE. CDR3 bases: TGTGCCAGCAGCGCCAGAGACAGTCTCTTACCTGGAAACACCATATATTTT. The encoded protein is CASSARDSLLPGNTIYF.

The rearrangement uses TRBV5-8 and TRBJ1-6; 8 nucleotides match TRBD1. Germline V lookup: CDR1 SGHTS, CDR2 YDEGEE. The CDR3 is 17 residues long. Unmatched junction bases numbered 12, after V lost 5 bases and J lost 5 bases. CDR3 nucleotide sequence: TGTGCCAGCAGGGCGAGAGTCTGGACAGGGAATAATTCACCCCTCCACTTT. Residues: CASRARVWTGNNSPLHF.

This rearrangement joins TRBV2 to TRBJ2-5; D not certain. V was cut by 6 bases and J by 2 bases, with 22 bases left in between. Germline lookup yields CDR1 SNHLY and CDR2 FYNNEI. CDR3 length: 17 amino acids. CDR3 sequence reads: CASRLIRWAEFQETQYF. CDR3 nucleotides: TGTGCCAGCAGGCTCATAAGATGGGCCGAATTTCAAGAGACCCAGTACTTC.

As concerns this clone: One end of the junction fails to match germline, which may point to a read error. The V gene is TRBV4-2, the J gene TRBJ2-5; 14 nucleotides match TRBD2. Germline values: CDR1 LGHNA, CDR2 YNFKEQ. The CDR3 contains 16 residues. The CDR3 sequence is CASSQDVRTSGGILNF. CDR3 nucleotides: TGTGCCAGCAGCCAAGATGTCCGGACTAGCGGGGGGATACTTAACTTC.

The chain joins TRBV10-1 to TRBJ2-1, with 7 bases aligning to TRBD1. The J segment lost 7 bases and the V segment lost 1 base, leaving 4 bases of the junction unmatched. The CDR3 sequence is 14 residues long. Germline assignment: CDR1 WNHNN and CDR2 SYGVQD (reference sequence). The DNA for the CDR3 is TGCGCCAGCAGTGAGTTAAAACAGGGGAATGAGCAGTTCTTC. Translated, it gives CASSELKQGNEQFF.

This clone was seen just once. The CDR3 bases are TGTGCCAGCAGTTTATCGAGACACCTGAACACTGAAGCTTTCTTT. It encodes CASSLSRHLNTEAFF. The V call is TRBV27, the J call TRBJ1-1; D is uncertain. The CDR3 contains 15 residues. Germline CDR1 MNHEY, CDR2 SMNVEV (reference sequence). V gave up 0 bases and J gave up 0 bases, with 8 bases separating them.

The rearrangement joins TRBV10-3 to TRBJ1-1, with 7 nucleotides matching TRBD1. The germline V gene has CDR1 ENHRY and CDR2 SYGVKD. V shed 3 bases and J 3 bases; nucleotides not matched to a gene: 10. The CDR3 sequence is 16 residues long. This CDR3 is CAISDPQGPGDTEAFF. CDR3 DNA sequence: TGTGCCATCAGTGATCCACAGGGGCCAGGGGACACTGAAGCTTTCTTT.

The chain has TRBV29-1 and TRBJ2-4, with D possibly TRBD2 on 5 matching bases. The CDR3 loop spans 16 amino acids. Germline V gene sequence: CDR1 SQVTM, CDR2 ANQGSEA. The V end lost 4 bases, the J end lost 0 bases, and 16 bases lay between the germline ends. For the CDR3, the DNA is TGCAGCGTTGGTATTACTGGACTGGGAGCCAAAAACATTCAGTACTTC. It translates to CSVGITGLGAKNIQYF.

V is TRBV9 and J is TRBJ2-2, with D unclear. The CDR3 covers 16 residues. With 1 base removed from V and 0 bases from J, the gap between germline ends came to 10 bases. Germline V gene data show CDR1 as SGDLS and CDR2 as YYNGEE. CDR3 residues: CASSVNQAANTGELFF. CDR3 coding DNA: TGTGCCAGCAGCGTAAACCAGGCCGCGAACACCGGGGAGCTGTTTTTT.

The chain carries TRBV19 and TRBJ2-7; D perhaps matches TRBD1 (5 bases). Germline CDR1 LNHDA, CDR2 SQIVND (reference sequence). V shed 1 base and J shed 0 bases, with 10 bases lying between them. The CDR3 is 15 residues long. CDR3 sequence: CASSIAGLPSYEQYF. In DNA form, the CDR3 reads TGTGCCAGTAGTATAGCAGGGCTTCCCTCCTACGAGCAGTACTTC.

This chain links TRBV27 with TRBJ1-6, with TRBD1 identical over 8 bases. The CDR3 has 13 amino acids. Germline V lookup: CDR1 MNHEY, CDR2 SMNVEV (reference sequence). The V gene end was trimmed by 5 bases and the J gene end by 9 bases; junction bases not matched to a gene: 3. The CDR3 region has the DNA TGTGCCAGCAGTCCGGACAGGGTTTCACCCCTCCACTTT. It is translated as CASSPDRVSPLHF.

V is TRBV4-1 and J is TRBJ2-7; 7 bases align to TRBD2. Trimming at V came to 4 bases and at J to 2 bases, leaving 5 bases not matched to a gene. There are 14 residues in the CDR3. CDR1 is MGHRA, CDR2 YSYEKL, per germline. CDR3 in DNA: TGCGCCAGCAGCCCGAGGGGACTACCCTACGAGCAGTACTTC. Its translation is CASSPRGLPYEQYF.

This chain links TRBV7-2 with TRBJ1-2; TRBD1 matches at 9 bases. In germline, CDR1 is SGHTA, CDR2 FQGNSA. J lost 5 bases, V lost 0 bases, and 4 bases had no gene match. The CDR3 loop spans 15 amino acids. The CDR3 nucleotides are TGTGCCAGCAGCTTAGCCACAGGGGGCGGATATGGCTACACCTTC. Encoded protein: CASSLATGGGYGYTF.

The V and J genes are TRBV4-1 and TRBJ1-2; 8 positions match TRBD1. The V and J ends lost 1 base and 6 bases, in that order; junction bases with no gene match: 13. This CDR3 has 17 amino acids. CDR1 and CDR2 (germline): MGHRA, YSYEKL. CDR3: CASSQVTGGLFVDGYTF. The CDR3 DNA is TGCGCCAGCAGCCAAGTTACAGGGGGGCTTTTCGTGGATGGCTACACCTTC.

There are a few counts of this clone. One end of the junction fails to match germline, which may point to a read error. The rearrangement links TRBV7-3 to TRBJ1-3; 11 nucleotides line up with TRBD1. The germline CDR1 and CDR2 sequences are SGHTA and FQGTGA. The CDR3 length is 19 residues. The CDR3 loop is CASNLGRDRGWTSGNTIYF. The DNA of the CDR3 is TGTGCCAGCAACTTAGGCAGGGACAGGGGGTGGACCTCTGGAAACACCATATATTTT. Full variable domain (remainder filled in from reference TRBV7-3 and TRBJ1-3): GAGVSQTPSNKVTEKGKYVELRCDPISGHTALYWYRQSLGQGPEFLIYFQGTGAADDSGLPNDRFFAVRPEGSVSTLKIQRTERGDSAVYLCASNLGRDRGWTSGNTIYFGEGSWLTVV.